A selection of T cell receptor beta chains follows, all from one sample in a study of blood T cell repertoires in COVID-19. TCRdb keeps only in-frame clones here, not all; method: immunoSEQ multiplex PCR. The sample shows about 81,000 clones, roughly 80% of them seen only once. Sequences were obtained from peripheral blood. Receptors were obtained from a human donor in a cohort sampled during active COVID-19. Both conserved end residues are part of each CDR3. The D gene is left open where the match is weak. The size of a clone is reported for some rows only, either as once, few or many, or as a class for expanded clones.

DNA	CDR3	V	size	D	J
TGTGCCAGCAGCGCAACAGGGGGGGATGGGAATGAGCAGTTCTTC	CASSATGGDGNEQFF	TRBV9	-	-	TRBJ2-1
TGCGCCAGCAGCTTAGACAGGACCTACGAGCAGTACTTC	CASSLDRTYEQYF	TRBV5-1	-	-	TRBJ2-7
TGTGCCAGCAGCTTGGGGCTAGCGGGGGTCAATGAGCAGTTCTTC	CASSLGLAGVNEQFF	TRBV5-8	-	TRBD2	TRBJ2-1
TGTGCCAGCAGTCCCCGGGACAGCTGGAACATTCAGTACTTC	CASSPRDSWNIQYF	TRBV28	-	TRBD1	TRBJ2-4
TGCGCCAGCAGCCAGCTGCTGCTAGTCGTAGGGGATAACCTCTACGAGCAGTACTTC	CASSQLLLVVGDNLYEQYF	TRBV4-1	-	-	TRBJ2-7
TGTGCCAGCTCACCACTCCCAGCGGGGGGGCGAACAGATACGCAGTATTTT	CASSPLPAGGRTDTQYF	TRBV18	-	TRBD2	TRBJ2-3
TGTGCCAGCAGTGAAGGGGCAGGGGGCTTTATCCAAGAGACCCAGTACTTC	CASSEGAGGFIQETQYF	TRBV6-1	-	TRBD1	TRBJ2-5
TGTGCCATCAGTGAGTCGGCTCAACTAGCGGGGGGCACAGATACGCAGTATTTT	CAISESAQLAGGTDTQYF	TRBV10-3	-	TRBD2	TRBJ2-3
TGTGCCAGCAGCGGAACGGGACTTATGGTTTACTTC	CASSGTGLMVYF	TRBV5-6	-	-	TRBJ1-2
TGTGCCAGCAGCGTAGGCGGGGGACAGGACGTCTACGAGCAGTACTTC	CASSVGGGQDVYEQYF	TRBV9	-	-	TRBJ2-7
TGTGCCAGCGGTGAGAGCTTTAATTCACCCCTCCACTTT	CASGESFNSPLHF	TRBV2	-	-	TRBJ1-6
TGTGCCAGCAGTCACTACCCCGGCCCCCAAGAGACCCAGTACTTC	CASSHYPGPQETQYF	TRBV7-3	-	-	TRBJ2-5
TGTGCCAAAGCGGAAGCTTTCTTT	CAKAEAFF	TRBV6-6	-	-	TRBJ1-1
TGCGCCAGCTGGGACAACCTCTACGAGCAGTACTTC	CASWDNLYEQYF	TRBV5-1	-	-	TRBJ2-7
TGTGCCAGCTCACCACTTCCAGCCTACGAGCAGTACTTC	CASSPLPAYEQYF	TRBV18	few	-	TRBJ2-7
TGTGCCAGCTCAACTAATAACCAAGAGACCCAGTACTTC	CASSTNNQETQYF	TRBV18	-	-	TRBJ2-5
TGTGCCAGCAGTTACACATACAGGGGTGCCTACGAGCAGTACTTC	CASSYTYRGAYEQYF	TRBV6-5	few	TRBD1	TRBJ2-7
TGTGCCAGCAGCGCGGAGGAGAGCTCCTATAATTCACCCCTCCACTTT	CASSAEESSYNSPLHF	TRBV9	-	-	TRBJ1-6
TGTGCCAGCGATCCGGGACAGGGGCCCACTGAAGCTTTCTTT	CASDPGQGPTEAFF	TRBV6-5	many	TRBD1	TRBJ1-1
TGTGCAAGTCGCTTAGAGGACAGGGGTTCTGGGCGCTCTGGGGCCAACGTCCTGACTTTC	CASRLEDRGSGRSGANVLTF	TRBV12-2	-	-	TRBJ2-6
TGTGCCAGCACCGACGTTGGACAGGGGTACGATGGCTACACCTTC	CASTDVGQGYDGYTF	TRBV5-6	-	TRBD1	TRBJ1-2
TGTGCCAGCTCATCCTCAGGGGATGAGCAGTACTTC	CASSSSGDEQYF	TRBV18	-	-	TRBJ2-7
TGTGCCAGCAGTTCGACCGGGACAGGGCTTGAAAAACTGTTTTTT	CASSSTGTGLEKLFF	TRBV9	-	TRBD1	TRBJ1-4
TGTGCCAGCAGCTTAGGCAGGGGGCGGCGGAACACCGGGGAGCTGTTTTTT	CASSLGRGRRNTGELFF	TRBV11-2	-	TRBD1	TRBJ2-2
TGTGCCAGCTCACCAAGGGACAAAAACCTAAACATTCAGTACTTC	CASSPRDKNLNIQYF	TRBV18	-	-	TRBJ2-4
TGCGCCAGCAGCTACACAGGGATGAACACTGAAGCTTTCTTT	CASSYTGMNTEAFF	TRBV5-1	-	-	TRBJ1-1
TGTGCCAGCAGCGCCACAGGGGCAACTAATGAAAAACTGTTTTTT	CASSATGATNEKLFF	TRBV2	-	TRBD1	TRBJ1-4
TGTGCCACCAGCACGATAAGACTAGCGGGGGGGCCGGTCGCCGGGGAGCTGTTTTTT	CATSTIRLAGGPVAGELFF	TRBV15	-	TRBD2	TRBJ2-2
TGTGCCAGCAGCACTCATCAGGGGGACACTGAAGCTTTCTTT	CASSTHQGDTEAFF	TRBV7-9	-	TRBD1	TRBJ1-1
TGTGCCTCCTCGTCGCGGGGTGGTTATGGCTACACCTTC	CASSSRGGYGYTF	TRBV6-5	-	-	TRBJ1-2
TGTGCCACCAGCAGAGAATCCCTCGCAGGGGAGCAGTACTTC	CATSRESLAGEQYF	TRBV15	-	-	TRBJ2-7
TGTGCCAGCAGGAGTACAGGGGGGCCCTACGAGCAGTACTTC	CASRSTGGPYEQYF	TRBV3-1/TRBV3-2	-	TRBD1	TRBJ2-7
TGTGCCAGCAGTCCGAGTAATCAGCCCCAGCATTTT	CASSPSNQPQHF	TRBV12-3/TRBV12-4	-	-	TRBJ1-5
TGTGCCAGCAGCGCCCGACTAGCGGGAACAGATACGCAGTATTTT	CASSARLAGTDTQYF	TRBV9	once	TRBD2	TRBJ2-3
TGTGCCAGAAGTAGGGGGATCGCTGAAGCTTTCTTT	CARSRGIAEAFF	TRBV2	few	-	TRBJ1-1
TGTGCCAGCAGCCAAAGCCACCGGACAGGGGGCGGGGAAAAACTGTTTTTT	CASSQSHRTGGGEKLFF	TRBV3-1/TRBV3-2	-	TRBD1	TRBJ1-4
TGTGCCAGCAGTTCCCGACAGGGCTCCTACGAGCAGTACTTC	CASSSRQGSYEQYF	TRBV6-2/TRBV6-3	-	TRBD1	TRBJ2-7
TGCGCCAGCAGCTTGGGGTGGCTCAATGAAAAACTGTTTTTT	CASSLGWLNEKLFF	TRBV5-1	-	-	TRBJ1-4
TGTGCCAGCAGCACAGGACAGGGTGGTCCCAAAAACATTCAGTACTTC	CASSTGQGGPKNIQYF	TRBV5-6	-	TRBD1	TRBJ2-4
TGCGCCAGCAGCTTGGATACAGGGAACACAGATACGCAGTATTTT	CASSLDTGNTDTQYF	TRBV5-1	-	-	TRBJ2-3